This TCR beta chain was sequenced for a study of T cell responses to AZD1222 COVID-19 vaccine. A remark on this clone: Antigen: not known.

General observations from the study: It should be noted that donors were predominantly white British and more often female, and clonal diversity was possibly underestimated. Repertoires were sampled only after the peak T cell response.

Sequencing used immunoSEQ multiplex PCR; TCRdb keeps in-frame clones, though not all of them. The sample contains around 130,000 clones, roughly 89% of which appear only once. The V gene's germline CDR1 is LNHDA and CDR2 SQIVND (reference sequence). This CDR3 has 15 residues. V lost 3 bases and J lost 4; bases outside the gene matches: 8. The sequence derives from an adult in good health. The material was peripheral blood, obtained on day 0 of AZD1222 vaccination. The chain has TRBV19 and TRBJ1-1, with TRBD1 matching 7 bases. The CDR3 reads CASSMTGRVTTEAFF. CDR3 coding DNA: TGTGCCAGTAGTATGACAGGGCGGGTTACCACTGAAGCTTTCTTT.